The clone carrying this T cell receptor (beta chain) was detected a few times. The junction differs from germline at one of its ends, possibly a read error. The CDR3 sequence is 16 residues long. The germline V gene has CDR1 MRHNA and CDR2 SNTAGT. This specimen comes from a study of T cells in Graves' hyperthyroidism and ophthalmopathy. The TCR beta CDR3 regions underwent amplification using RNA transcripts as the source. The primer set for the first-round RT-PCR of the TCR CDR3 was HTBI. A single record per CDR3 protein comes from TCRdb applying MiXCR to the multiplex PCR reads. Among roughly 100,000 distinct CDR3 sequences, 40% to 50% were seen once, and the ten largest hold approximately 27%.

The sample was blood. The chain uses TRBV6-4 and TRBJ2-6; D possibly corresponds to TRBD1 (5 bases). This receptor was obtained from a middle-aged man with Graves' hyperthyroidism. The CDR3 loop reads CGTPADRLTGANVLTF. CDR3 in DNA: TGCGGCACCCCCGCAGACAGATTAACTGGGGCCAACGTCCTGACTTTC.